This T cell receptor beta chain is drawn from a study of T cells after posttransplantation cyclophosphamide. The study's findings and limits: Tissue-infiltrating T cells from skin or gut overlapped little with blood T cells.

With regard to this clone: Its antigen is as yet unknown.

Clones were read by immunoSEQ multiplex PCR, and TCRdb kept only the in-frame ones, dropping some. The sample has approximately 2,000 clones; roughly 70% are singletons. Cyclophosphamide on days +3 and +4 followed busulfan-fludarabine conditioning and a marrow graft. The CDR3 sequence is 14 residues long. Per the germline V gene, CDR1 is SGHNT and CDR2 is YENEEA. V was clipped by 0 bases and J by 0 bases, with 3 bases between them. The sequencing used CD8+ T cells sorted from PBMCs, collected around 240 days after a stem cell transplant with posttransplant cyclophosphamide. This chain connects TRBV11-3 to TRBJ2-1; D call uncertain. The clonotype originates from a male patient in his thirties who received an allogeneic stem cell transplant from a related donor, was CMV-positive, and had no GVHD. Some T cells may be the graft donor's. For the CDR3, the DNA is TGTGCCAGCAGCTTAGAGAGCTCCTACAATGAGCAGTTCTTC. Its protein product is CASSLESSYNEQFF.